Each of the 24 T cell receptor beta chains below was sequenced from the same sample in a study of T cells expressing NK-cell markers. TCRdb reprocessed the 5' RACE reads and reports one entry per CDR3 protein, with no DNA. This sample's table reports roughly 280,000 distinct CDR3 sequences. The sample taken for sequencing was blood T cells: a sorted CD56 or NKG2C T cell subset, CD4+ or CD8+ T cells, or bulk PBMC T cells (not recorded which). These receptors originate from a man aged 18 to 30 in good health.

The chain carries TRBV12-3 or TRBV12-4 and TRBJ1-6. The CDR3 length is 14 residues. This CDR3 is CASSLGFADSPLHF.

CDR3 protein: CAISSGTERQETQYF. The rearrangement uses TRBV10-3 and TRBJ2-5; checking the TCRdb D call of TRBD1 is not possible without DNA. The CDR3 loop spans 15 amino acids. Germline V gene data show CDR1 as ENHRY and CDR2 as SYGVKD.

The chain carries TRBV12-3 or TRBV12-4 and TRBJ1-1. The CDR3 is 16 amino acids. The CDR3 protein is CASSSATKDLYTEAFF.

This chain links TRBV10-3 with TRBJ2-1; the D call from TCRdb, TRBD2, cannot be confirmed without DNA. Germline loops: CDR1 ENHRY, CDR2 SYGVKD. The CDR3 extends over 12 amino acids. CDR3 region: CAISESGGATFF.

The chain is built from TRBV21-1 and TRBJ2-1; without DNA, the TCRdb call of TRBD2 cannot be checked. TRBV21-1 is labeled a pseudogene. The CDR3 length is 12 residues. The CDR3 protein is CASSTLSDSRFF.

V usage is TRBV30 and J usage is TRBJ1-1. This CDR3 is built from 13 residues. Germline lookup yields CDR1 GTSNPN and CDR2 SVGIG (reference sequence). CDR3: CAGGLQLNTEAFF. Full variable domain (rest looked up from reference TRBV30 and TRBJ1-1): SQTIHQWPATLVQPVGSPLSLECTVEGTSNPNLYWYRQAAGRGLQLLFYSVGIGQISSEVPQNLSASRPQDRQFILSSKKLLLSDSGFYLCAGGLQLNTEAFFGQGTRLTVV.

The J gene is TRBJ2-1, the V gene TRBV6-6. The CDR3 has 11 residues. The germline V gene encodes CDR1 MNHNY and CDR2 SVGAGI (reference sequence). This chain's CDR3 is CASSYRDGQFF.

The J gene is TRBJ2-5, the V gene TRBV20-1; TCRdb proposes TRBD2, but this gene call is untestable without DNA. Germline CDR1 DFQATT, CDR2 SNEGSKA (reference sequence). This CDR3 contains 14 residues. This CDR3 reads CSAKPGTSGETQYF.

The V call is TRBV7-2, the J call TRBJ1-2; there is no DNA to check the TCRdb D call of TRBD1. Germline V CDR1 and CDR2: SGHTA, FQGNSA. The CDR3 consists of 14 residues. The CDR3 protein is CASSTTPANYGYTF.

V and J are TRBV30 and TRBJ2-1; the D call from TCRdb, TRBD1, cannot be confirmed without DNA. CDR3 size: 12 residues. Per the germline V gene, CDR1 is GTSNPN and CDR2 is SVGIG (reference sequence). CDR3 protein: CAWSSRFASLFF.

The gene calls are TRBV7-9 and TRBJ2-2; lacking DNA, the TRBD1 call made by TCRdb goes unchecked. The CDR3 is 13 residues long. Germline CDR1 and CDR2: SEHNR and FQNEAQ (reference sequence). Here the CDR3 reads CASSPGWTGELFF.

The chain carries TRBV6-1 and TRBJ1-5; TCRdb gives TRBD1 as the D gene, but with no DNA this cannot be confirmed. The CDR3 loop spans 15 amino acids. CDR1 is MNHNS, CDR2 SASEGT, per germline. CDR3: CASSHFRGNNQPQHF.

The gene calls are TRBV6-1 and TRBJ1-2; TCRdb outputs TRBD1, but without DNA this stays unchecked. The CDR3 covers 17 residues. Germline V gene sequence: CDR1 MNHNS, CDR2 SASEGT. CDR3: CASRITGTGGESYGYTF.

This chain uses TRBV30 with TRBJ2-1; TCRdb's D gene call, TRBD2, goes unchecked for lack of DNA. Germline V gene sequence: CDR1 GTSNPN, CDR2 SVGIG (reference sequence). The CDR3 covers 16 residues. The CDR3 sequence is CAWSAQLAGANGEQFF.

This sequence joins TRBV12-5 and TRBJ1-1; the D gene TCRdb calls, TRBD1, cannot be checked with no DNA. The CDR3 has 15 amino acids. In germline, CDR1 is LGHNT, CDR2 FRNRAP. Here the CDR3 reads CASGPVTGGGTEAFF.

The CDR3 is CASSRGAGYEQYF. The rearrangement joins TRBV6-1 to TRBJ2-7; lacking DNA, the TRBD1 call made by TCRdb goes unchecked. The CDR3 consists of 13 residues. Germline V gene data show CDR1 as MNHNS and CDR2 as SASEGT.

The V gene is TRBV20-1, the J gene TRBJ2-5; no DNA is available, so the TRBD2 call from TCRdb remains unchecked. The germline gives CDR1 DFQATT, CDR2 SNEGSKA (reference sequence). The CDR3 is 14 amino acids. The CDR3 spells CSAKTSGRGETQYF.

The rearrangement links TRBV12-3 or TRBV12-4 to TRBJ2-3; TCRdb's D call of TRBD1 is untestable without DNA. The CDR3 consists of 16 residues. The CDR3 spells CASSLVSGISTDTQYF.

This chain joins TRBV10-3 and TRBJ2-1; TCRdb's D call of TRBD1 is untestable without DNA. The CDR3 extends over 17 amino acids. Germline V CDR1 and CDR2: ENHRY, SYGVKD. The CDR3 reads CAKGRPWESNYYNEQFF.

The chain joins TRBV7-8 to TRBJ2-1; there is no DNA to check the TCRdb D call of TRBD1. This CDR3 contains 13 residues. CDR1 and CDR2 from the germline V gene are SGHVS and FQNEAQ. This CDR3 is CASAPAAYNEQFF. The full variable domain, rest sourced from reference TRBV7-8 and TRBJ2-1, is GAGVSQSPRYKVAKRGQDVALRCDPISGHVSLFWYQQALGQGPEFLTYFQNEAQLDKSGLPSDRFFAERPEGSVSTLKIQRTQQEDSAVYLCASAPAAYNEQFFGPGTRLTVL.

This chain's CDR3 is CASSYSSGGSYGYTF. The J gene is TRBJ1-2, the V gene TRBV6-5; TCRdb calls TRBD1, which cannot be checked without DNA. Germline assignment: CDR1 MNHEY and CDR2 SVGAGI. This CDR3 has 15 amino acids.

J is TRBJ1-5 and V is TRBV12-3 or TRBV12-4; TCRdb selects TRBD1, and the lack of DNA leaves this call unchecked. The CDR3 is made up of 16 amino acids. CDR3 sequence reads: CASSFRRTGNNQPQHF.

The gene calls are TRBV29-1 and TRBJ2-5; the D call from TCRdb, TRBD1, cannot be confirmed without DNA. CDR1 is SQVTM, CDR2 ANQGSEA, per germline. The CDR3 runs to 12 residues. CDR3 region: CSESQGEETQYF. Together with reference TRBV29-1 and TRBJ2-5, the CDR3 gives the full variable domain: SAVISQKPSRDICQRGTSLTIQCQVDSQVTMMFWYRQQPGQSLTLIATANQGSEATYESGFVIDKFPISRPNLTFSTLTVSNMSPEDSSIYLCSESQGEETQYFGPGTRLLVL.

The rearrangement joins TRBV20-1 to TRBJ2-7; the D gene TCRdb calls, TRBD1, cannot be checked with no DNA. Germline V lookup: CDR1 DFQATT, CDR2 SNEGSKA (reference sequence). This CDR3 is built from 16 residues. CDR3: CSARDEVRTEAYEQYF.